The T cell receptor beta chain described here comes from a study of T cell responses to AZD1222 COVID-19 vaccine. Study-wide results and caveats: Most donors were white British, females outnumbered males, and clonal diversity was possibly underestimated. Spike was spanned by vaccine-associated CD4 TCRs, which were dominant at 160-218 and 743-854. Repertoire sampling happened only post peak T cell response.

As concerns this clone: Its antigen is unidentified.

Using immunoSEQ multiplex PCR, the repertoire was profiled, and TCRdb retains in-frame clones only, with some absent. The repertoire has 150,000 to 200,000 clones, 85% to 90% of them found once; the top ten carry 5.5%. Between the trimmed V and J ends, which lost 7 bases and 0 bases, there was a span of 9 bases. The germline V gene has CDR1 SNHLY and CDR2 FYNNEI. The length of the CDR3 is 13 residues. The chain recombines TRBV2 with TRBJ1-1; D not resolved. This receptor was obtained from an adult in good health. The sample in question was peripheral blood, obtained on day 0 of AZD1222 vaccination. CDR3 in DNA: TGTGCCAGCAATTTCAAGCTGAACACTGAAGCTTTCTTT. Protein sequence: CASNFKLNTEAFF. Using reference TRBV2 and TRBJ1-1 for the parts outside the CDR3, the full variable domain is EPEVTQTPSHQVTQMGQEVILRCVPISNHLYFYWYRQILGQKVEFLVSFYNNEISEKSEIFDDQFSVERPDGSNFTLKIRSTKLEDSAMYFCASNFKLNTEAFFGQGTRLTVV.